This entry is about one T cell receptor beta chain. The antigen is not known. This entry is derived from a study of T-cell memory formation after mild COVID-19. In the study overall: Largely, the TCR clusters proved donor specific. Study findings and constraints: Nothing confirmed that second-wave clones peaking on day 37 were specific for SARS-CoV-2.

The length of the CDR3 is 15 residues. V shed 5 bases and J 0 bases; nucleotides not matched to a gene: 6. Libraries for TCRalpha and TCRbeta carried sample barcodes and unique molecular identifiers via 5'RACE. A single record per CDR3 protein comes from TCRdb applying MiXCR to the 5' RACE reads. In the table there are 530,000 or so distinct CDR3 sequences, roughly a sixth of which are singletons. This TCR derives from an adult woman who had mild COVID-19 (a few samples of this study predate the infection). Cell type and time point are not known. Sequenced input: PBMCs or a T cell subset sorted from them (not recorded which). The J gene is TRBJ1-1, the V gene TRBV12-3 or TRBV12-4, with TRBD1 identical over 7 bases. CDR3 sequence: CASSPGQRLNTEAFF. The CDR3 coding sequence is TGTGCCAGCAGTCCGGGACAGCGCTTGAACACTGAAGCTTTCTTT.